This is a list of T cell receptor beta chains from one sample in a study of OX40 agonist ivuxolimab in advanced cancers. Profiling relied on immunoSEQ multiplex PCR, and the TCRdb table lists in-frame clones only, not all of them. The data show about 150,000 clones, with over 75% seen just once and 0.85% to 1.4% held by the top ten. The specimen was CD4+ or CD8+ T cells sorted from blood, collected in a trial of the OX40 agonist ivuxolimab. These receptors came from an adult with an advanced solid tumor such as melanoma, head and neck, liver or kidney cancer. CDR3s include the opening cysteine and the closing phenylalanine or tryptophan. Each record gives: CDR3 protein, CDR3 DNA, J gene, clone size, D gene, V gene. The D gene is left open where the match is weak. Size tells how often a clone was seen (once, few, many) or the class of an expanded clone, and some rows leave it out.

CDR3 protein: CASSNRTSNYGYTF
CDR3 DNA: TGTGCCAGCAGCAATCGGACATCTAACTATGGCTACACCTTC
J gene: TRBJ1-2
clone size: .
D gene: .
V gene: TRBV28

CDR3 protein: CASSLGGSSGKNEQFF
CDR3 DNA: TGTGCCAGCAGCTTGGGAGGGTCTAGCGGAAAAAATGAGCAGTTCTTC
J gene: TRBJ2-1
clone size: .
D gene: TRBD2
V gene: TRBV5-4

CDR3 protein: CASSLRETQYF
CDR3 DNA: TGTGCCAGCAGTTTAAGGGAGACCCAGTACTTC
J gene: TRBJ2-5
clone size: .
D gene: .
V gene: TRBV28

CDR3 protein: CASSFGLNTEAFF
CDR3 DNA: TGTGCCAGCAGCTTCGGCCTGAACACTGAAGCTTTCTTT
J gene: TRBJ1-1
clone size: .
D gene: .
V gene: TRBV11-3

CDR3 protein: CASSLGNTGNYGYTF
CDR3 DNA: TGCGCCAGCAGCTTGGGTAATACAGGGAACTATGGCTACACCTTC
J gene: TRBJ1-2
clone size: .
D gene: .
V gene: TRBV5-1

CDR3 protein: CASSPDISYGYTF
CDR3 DNA: TGTGCCAGTAGTCCGGACATTAGCTATGGCTACACCTTC
J gene: TRBJ1-2
clone size: .
D gene: .
V gene: TRBV19

CDR3 protein: CASRLTPNQPQHF
CDR3 DNA: TGTGCCAGCAGGTTGACACCTAATCAGCCCCAGCATTTT
J gene: TRBJ1-5
clone size: .
D gene: .
V gene: TRBV6-5

CDR3 protein: CASSPTRRDNEQFF
CDR3 DNA: TGTGCCAGCAGTCCTACCAGAAGAGACAATGAGCAGTTCTTC
J gene: TRBJ2-1
clone size: .
D gene: .
V gene: TRBV6-5

CDR3 protein: CASGTGNTEAFF
CDR3 DNA: TGTGCCAGTGGGACAGGGAACACTGAAGCTTTCTTT
J gene: TRBJ1-1
clone size: .
D gene: TRBD1
V gene: TRBV19

CDR3 protein: CASSLSSGDGYEQYF
CDR3 DNA: TGTGCCAGCAGTTTATCGTCCGGGGATGGCTACGAGCAGTACTTC
J gene: TRBJ2-7
clone size: .
D gene: .
V gene: TRBV27

CDR3 protein: CASSLIGTGDYEQYF
CDR3 DNA: TGTGCCAGCAGCTTAATAGGGACAGGGGATTACGAGCAGTACTTC
J gene: TRBJ2-7
clone size: .
D gene: TRBD1
V gene: TRBV7-2

CDR3 protein: CASSQYNQPQHF
CDR3 DNA: TGTGCCAGCAGCCAGTACAATCAGCCCCAGCATTTT
J gene: TRBJ1-5
clone size: .
D gene: .
V gene: TRBV7-2

CDR3 protein: CASSSGWGQGSYEQYF
CDR3 DNA: TGTGCCAGCAGCTCGGGGTGGGGACAGGGGAGCTACGAGCAGTACTTC
J gene: TRBJ2-7
clone size: .
D gene: TRBD1
V gene: TRBV7-2

CDR3 protein: CASSLTDRDQPQHF
CDR3 DNA: TGTGCCAGCAGTTTAACGGACAGGGATCAGCCCCAGCATTTT
J gene: TRBJ1-5
clone size: .
D gene: TRBD1
V gene: TRBV27

CDR3 protein: CASSFGTSGQETQYF
CDR3 DNA: TGTGCCAGCAGCTTCGGGACTAGCGGCCAAGAGACCCAGTACTTC
J gene: TRBJ2-5
clone size: once
D gene: TRBD2
V gene: TRBV5-5

CDR3 protein: CASRPGTGSYEQYF
CDR3 DNA: TGTGCCAGCAGACCCGGGACAGGGTCCTACGAGCAGTACTTC
J gene: TRBJ2-7
clone size: .
D gene: TRBD1
V gene: TRBV6-5

CDR3 protein: CASSPDRGPGNTIYF
CDR3 DNA: TGTGCCAGCAGCCCTGACAGGGGGCCTGGAAACACCATATATTTT
J gene: TRBJ1-3
clone size: once
D gene: TRBD1
V gene: TRBV11-2

CDR3 protein: CASSQWGRSYEQYF
CDR3 DNA: TGCGCCAGCAGTCAATGGGGGAGGAGCTACGAGCAGTACTTC
J gene: TRBJ2-7
clone size: .
D gene: .
V gene: TRBV23-1

CDR3 protein: CASSIAPVGQGVVF
CDR3 DNA: TGTGCCAGTAGTATAGCCCCCGTGGGACAGGGGGTCGTCTTC
J gene: TRBJ2-1
clone size: .
D gene: TRBD1
V gene: TRBV19

CDR3 protein: CASPGQMDEKLFF
CDR3 DNA: TGCGCCAGCCCCGGACAGATGGATGAAAAACTGTTTTTT
J gene: TRBJ1-4
clone size: .
D gene: .
V gene: TRBV10-2

CDR3 protein: CASSPPLAENTGELFF
CDR3 DNA: TGTGCCAGCAGTCCACCGTTAGCGGAGAACACCGGGGAGCTGTTTTTT
J gene: TRBJ2-2
clone size: .
D gene: .
V gene: TRBV7-3

CDR3 protein: CASSSLRGNEQFF
CDR3 DNA: TGTGCCAGCAGCTCCCTACGGGGCAATGAGCAGTTCTTC
J gene: TRBJ2-1
clone size: .
D gene: .
V gene: TRBV7-9

CDR3 protein: CASSRPPQGRSYNEQFF
CDR3 DNA: TGCGCCAGCAGCCGGCCCCCCCAGGGTCGCTCCTACAATGAGCAGTTCTTC
J gene: TRBJ2-1
clone size: .
D gene: .
V gene: TRBV5-1

CDR3 protein: CASSLRFTQETQYF
CDR3 DNA: TGTGCCAGCAGTTTACGGTTTACACAAGAGACCCAGTACTTC
J gene: TRBJ2-5
clone size: .
D gene: .
V gene: TRBV28

CDR3 protein: CASSGQGDTEAFF
CDR3 DNA: TGTGCCAGCAGTGGCCAGGGGGACACTGAAGCTTTCTTT
J gene: TRBJ1-1
clone size: .
D gene: TRBD1
V gene: TRBV25-1

CDR3 protein: CASSPRPGEGNQPQHF
CDR3 DNA: TGTGCCAGCTCACCAAGGCCAGGAGAAGGCAATCAGCCCCAGCATTTT
J gene: TRBJ1-5
clone size: .
D gene: .
V gene: TRBV18

CDR3 protein: CASSPWDRVNQPQHF
CDR3 DNA: TGTGCCAGCAGCCCTTGGGACAGGGTAAATCAGCCCCAGCATTTT
J gene: TRBJ1-5
clone size: .
D gene: TRBD1
V gene: TRBV9

CDR3 protein: CASSPDYGELFF
CDR3 DNA: TGCGCCAGCAGCCCGGACTACGGGGAGCTGTTTTTT
J gene: TRBJ2-2
clone size: few
D gene: .
V gene: TRBV5-1

CDR3 protein: CASSQQGPGNTIYF
CDR3 DNA: TGCGCCAGCAGCCAACAGGGTCCTGGAAACACCATATATTTT
J gene: TRBJ1-3
clone size: .
D gene: .
V gene: TRBV5-1

CDR3 protein: CASSLNSGLAETQYF
CDR3 DNA: TGTGCCAGCAGCTTGAATTCCGGACTAGCTGAGACCCAGTACTTC
J gene: TRBJ2-5
clone size: once
D gene: TRBD2
V gene: TRBV7-8

CDR3 protein: CASSVGGRGEQYF
CDR3 DNA: TGTGCCAGCAGCGTAGGCGGGAGGGGCGAGCAGTACTTC
J gene: TRBJ2-7
clone size: .
D gene: TRBD2
V gene: TRBV9

CDR3 protein: CASSFGVSNQPQHF
CDR3 DNA: TGTGCCAGCAGCTTCGGTGTGAGCAATCAGCCCCAGCATTTT
J gene: TRBJ1-5
clone size: .
D gene: .
V gene: TRBV7-2

CDR3 protein: CASSPLTQGNTEAFF
CDR3 DNA: TGTGCCAGCAGCCCGCTAACACAGGGGAACACTGAAGCTTTCTTT
J gene: TRBJ1-1
clone size: .
D gene: .
V gene: TRBV7-3

CDR3 protein: CASSSYSDEQFF
CDR3 DNA: TGTGCCAGCAGTTCGTACTCCGATGAGCAGTTCTTC
J gene: TRBJ2-1
clone size: .
D gene: .
V gene: TRBV28

CDR3 protein: CASSVSGSRDTQYF
CDR3 DNA: TGTGCCAGCAGCGTCAGCGGGAGTAGAGATACGCAGTATTTT
J gene: TRBJ2-3
clone size: .
D gene: TRBD2
V gene: TRBV11-3

CDR3 protein: CASSLEGTLNTEAFF
CDR3 DNA: TGTGCCAGCAGCTTAGAGGGGACCCTGAACACTGAAGCTTTCTTT
J gene: TRBJ1-1
clone size: .
D gene: .
V gene: TRBV7-2

CDR3 protein: CASSLDPGSEAFF
CDR3 DNA: TGTGCCAGCAGCTTAGATCCAGGGTCTGAAGCTTTCTTT
J gene: TRBJ1-1
clone size: .
D gene: .
V gene: TRBV11-2

CDR3 protein: CASSRPGMNTEAFF
CDR3 DNA: TGTGCCAGCAGCCGCCCCGGAATGAACACTGAAGCTTTCTTT
J gene: TRBJ1-1
clone size: once
D gene: .
V gene: TRBV6-5

CDR3 protein: CASGFGGLGQETQYF
CDR3 DNA: TGTGCCAGCGGCTTTGGGGGGCTGGGTCAAGAGACCCAGTACTTC
J gene: TRBJ2-5
clone size: .
D gene: .
V gene: TRBV27

CDR3 protein: CAPRGQGSSDEQYF
CDR3 DNA: TGTGCTCCTCGGGGACAGGGAAGTTCGGACGAGCAGTACTTC
J gene: TRBJ2-7
clone size: .
D gene: TRBD1
V gene: TRBV9

CDR3 protein: CSVGETSMLGEQFF
CDR3 DNA: TGCAGCGTTGGCGAGACTAGCATGTTGGGTGAGCAGTTCTTC
J gene: TRBJ2-1
clone size: .
D gene: TRBD2
V gene: TRBV29-1

CDR3 protein: CASSFDMTTGWAGELFF
CDR3 DNA: TGTGCCAGCAGTTTCGACATGACGACAGGGTGGGCCGGGGAGCTGTTTTTT
J gene: TRBJ2-2
clone size: .
D gene: TRBD1
V gene: TRBV28

CDR3 protein: CSVVDRANTGELFF
CDR3 DNA: TGCAGCGTGGTCGACAGGGCGAACACCGGGGAGCTGTTTTTT
J gene: TRBJ2-2
clone size: .
D gene: TRBD1
V gene: TRBV29-1

CDR3 protein: CSVLAGGGETQYF
CDR3 DNA: TGCAGCGTTCTAGCGGGAGGGGGCGAGACCCAGTACTTC
J gene: TRBJ2-5
clone size: .
D gene: TRBD2
V gene: TRBV29-1

CDR3 protein: CASSGRGSANYGYTF
CDR3 DNA: TGTGCCAGCAGTGGCAGGGGCAGCGCTAACTATGGCTACACCTTC
J gene: TRBJ1-2
clone size: once
D gene: .
V gene: TRBV6-1

CDR3 protein: CASGQGDTEAFF
CDR3 DNA: TGTGCCAGTGGACAGGGTGACACTGAAGCTTTCTTT
J gene: TRBJ1-1
clone size: .
D gene: TRBD1
V gene: TRBV28